This passage covers 27 T cell receptor beta chains from one sample sequenced in a study of T cells in Graves' hyperthyroidism and ophthalmopathy. RNA transcripts served as the template for amplifying TCR beta CDR3 regions. HTBI primers were employed in a first-round RT-PCR of the TCR CDR3. TCRdb passed the multiplex PCR reads through MiXCR, listing each CDR3 protein once. The sample comprises about 640,000 distinct CDR3 sequences, less than 25% of which are singletons, and around a third rests with the top ten. Specimen: blood. The receptors here all came from a man aged 25-45 years with Graves' ophthalmopathy.

The genes are TRBV6-2 or TRBV6-3 and TRBJ2-7, with D perhaps TRBD2 (6 bases). The germline V and J ends were trimmed by 7 bases and 4 bases, with 20 bases remaining between them. The CDR3 runs to 15 residues. Germline V lookup: CDR1 MNHEY, CDR2 SVGEGT. The CDR3 region has the DNA TGTGCCAGCACAGAGGACTACCGAGTGGGGTACGAGCAGTACTTC. It codes for CASTEDYRVGYEQYF.

This clonotype was counted at least ten times. The chain couples TRBV28 to TRBJ1-1, with a possible D match to TRBD1 (6 bases). CDR3 size: 13 residues. The V gene lost 11 bases and the J gene lost 3 bases, with 16 bases spanning the gap. Germline V lookup: CDR1 MDHEN, CDR2 SYDVKM. The CDR3: CAVFPGDHTEAFF. Written as DNA, the CDR3 is TGTGCCGTCTTTCCAGGGGATCACACTGAAGCTTTCTTT.

The J gene is TRBJ2-3, the V gene TRBV20-1; 7 positions match TRBD2. Germline-derived CDR1 and CDR2 are DFQATT and SNEGSKA (reference sequence). The V gene end was trimmed by 2 bases and the J gene end by 4 bases; junction bases not matched to a gene: 9. The CDR3 is 15 residues long. The CDR3 nucleotides are TGCAGTGCTAGACTGGCGGGAGTTAGGTCAGATACGCAGTATTTT. It yields the protein CSARLAGVRSDTQYF.

This clonotype has ten or more counts. The genes are TRBV11-2 and TRBJ2-7; D may be TRBD1 or TRBD2 (5 bases each). Trimming removed 5 bases from V and 5 bases from J, with 16 bases in between. CDR3 length equals 14 residues. Germline lookup yields CDR1 SGHAT and CDR2 FQNNGV. The CDR3 loop reads CASSQPGAADEQYF. The CDR3 DNA follows: TGTGCCAGCAGCCAACCCGGGGCCGCGGACGAGCAGTACTTC.

This clonotype was observed a handful of times. V is TRBV28 and J is TRBJ2-7, with D hard to call. V was cut by 4 bases and J by 4 bases, with 14 bases left in between. CDR3 size: 14 residues. Per germline, CDR1 MDHEN and CDR2 SYDVKM. DNA of the CDR3: TGTGCCAGCAGTTCCCCCCGGAGAGTATACGAGCAGTACTTC. Translation: CASSSPRRVYEQYF.

This clonotype was detected many times. The chain is built from TRBV28 and TRBJ2-7; either TRBD1 or TRBD2 may supply D (7 bases each). The CDR3 contains 14 residues. The germline gives CDR1 MDHEN, CDR2 SYDVKM. V lost 7 bases, J lost 2 bases, and 15 bases lay in between. CDR3 loop: CASTTGRGTYEQYF. The CDR3 bases are TGTGCCAGCACGACAGGGAGGGGGACCTACGAGCAGTACTTC. Together with reference TRBV28 and TRBJ2-7, the CDR3 gives the full variable domain: DVKVTQSSRYLVKRTGEKVFLECVQDMDHENMFWYRQDPGLGLRLIYFSYDVKMKEKGDIPEGYSVSREKKERFSLILESASTNQTSMYLCASTTGRGTYEQYFGPGTRLTVT.

On this clonotype: Being one base from a much bigger clone, this may be a read error. The rearrangement uses TRBV20-1 and TRBJ1-2, with 8 bases aligning to TRBD1. Germline V gene data show CDR1 as DFQATT and CDR2 as SNEGSKA (reference sequence). This CDR3 has 15 amino acids. With V trimmed by 6 bases and J by 8 bases, 17 bases remained unmatched. CDR3 sequence: CSARDGGQGAVGYTF. The CDR3 bases are TGCAGTGCCCGAGATGGAGGGCAGGGGGCTGTAGGCTACACCTTC.

The chain couples TRBV29-1 to TRBJ2-1; TRBD2 agrees at 13 bases. CDR3 length: 15 residues. With 5 bases clipped from V and 9 bases from J, the junction kept 10 bases outside the gene matches. The germline CDR1 and CDR2 sequences are SQVTM and ANQGSEA. CDR3 residues: CSVRPGLAGVFEQFF. The CDR3 nucleotides are TGCAGCGTTAGGCCCGGACTAGCGGGAGTATTTGAGCAGTTCTTC.

This clonotype was picked up many times. The chain employs TRBV6-1 and TRBJ2-1, with TRBD2 as a possible D gene (6 bases). V was clipped by 5 bases and J by 5 bases, with 10 bases between them. The germline gives CDR1 MNHNS, CDR2 SASEGT. The CDR3 contains 13 residues. The CDR3 DNA reads TGTGCCAGCAGTCCTCCGGGGGACAATGAGCAGTTCTTC. This encodes CASSPPGDNEQFF.

The genes are TRBV30 and TRBJ2-7; D unresolved. This CDR3 comprises 13 residues. V was clipped by 3 bases and J by 4 bases, with 13 bases between them. In germline, CDR1 is GTSNPN, CDR2 SVGIG (reference sequence). The CDR3 nucleotides read TGTGCCTGGAGGACACTCCGGTCATACGAGCAGTACTTC. This sequence encodes CAWRTLRSYEQYF.

This clonotype appeared a few times. One end of the junction does not line up with germline, which may come from a read error. The CDR3, as DNA: TGCAGTACTAGAGATCTCGATAGACCTAGCAATCAGCCCCAGCATTTT. It yields the protein CSTRDLDRPSNQPQHF. The rearrangement links TRBV20-1 to TRBJ1-5; D unclear. The CDR3 consists of 16 residues. Germline V gives CDR1 DFQATT, CDR2 SNEGSKA (reference sequence).

The chain employs TRBV19 and TRBJ2-1, with TRBD2 matching over 9 bases. Per the germline V gene, CDR1 is LNHDA and CDR2 is SQIVND (reference sequence). V gave up 5 bases and J gave up 7 bases; unmatched junction bases: 9. The length of the CDR3 is 15 residues. CDR3 bases: TGTGCCAGTAGTCAGAAGCGGGAGGTAGGTAATGAGCAGTTCTTC. Residues: CASSQKREVGNEQFF. The whole variable domain, remainder taken from reference TRBV19 and TRBJ2-1, is DGGITQSPKYLFRKEGQNVTLSCEQNLNHDAMYWYRQDPGQGLRLIYYSQIVNDFQKGDIAEGYSVSREKKESFPLTVTSAQKNPTAFYLCASSQKREVGNEQFFGPGTRLTVL.

This clonotype was found a few times. The chain is built from TRBV20-1 and TRBJ2-7; 8 bases match TRBD2. The CDR3 is 15 residues long. Germline V CDR1 and CDR2: DFQATT, SNEGSKA (reference sequence). Losses at the gene ends were 0 bases for V and 4 bases for J; bases not matched to a gene: 8. CDR3 loop: CSARDREGTAYEQYF. CDR3 DNA: TGCAGTGCTAGAGATCGGGAGGGAACAGCTTACGAGCAGTACTTC.

This clonotype was seen a handful of times. The chain links TRBV27 to TRBJ1-2; the D is unclear. Germline CDR1 and CDR2: MNHEY and SMNVEV (reference sequence). V gave up 2 bases and J gave up 6 bases, with 22 bases separating them. The CDR3 loop spans 17 amino acids. CDR3 loop: CASSLRVVPSFPHGYTF. The CDR3 bases are TGTGCCAGCAGTTTAAGGGTAGTCCCGAGCTTCCCTCATGGCTACACCTTC.

The chain links TRBV30 to TRBJ2-1; the D call may be TRBD1 or TRBD2 (6 bases each). Trimming pared 2 bases from V and 3 bases from J, leaving 17 bases between. CDR3 length equals 16 residues. CDR1 GTSNPN and CDR2 SVGIG come from the germline V gene (reference sequence). The CDR3 reads CAWSPRGTLFYNEQFF. The CDR3, as DNA: TGTGCCTGGAGTCCCCGCGGGACACTCTTCTACAATGAGCAGTTCTTC.

This clonotype was found many times. V and J are TRBV27 and TRBJ1-2, with D possibly TRBD1 on 6 matching bases. Germline V lookup: CDR1 MNHEY, CDR2 SMNVEV (reference sequence). V was trimmed by 5 bases and J by 4 bases, leaving 20 bases between them. There are 16 residues in the CDR3. CDR3 sequence: CASSPSSGTLSYGYTF. DNA of the CDR3: TGTGCCAGCAGTCCCTCCTCCGGGACACTAAGCTATGGCTACACCTTC.

This rearrangement joins TRBV20-1 to TRBJ2-2; 9 bases fit TRBD1. The J segment lost 6 bases and the V segment lost 4 bases, leaving 9 bases of the junction unmatched. The CDR3 has 15 amino acids. CDR1 is DFQATT and CDR2 is SNEGSKA in the germline V gene (reference sequence). The CDR3 DNA sequence: TGCAGTGCTAAAGGACTACAGGGGGCCGCCGGGGAGCTGTTTTTT. Its translation: CSAKGLQGAAGELFF.

The chain employs TRBV13 and TRBJ2-4; 9 bases match TRBD2. Unmatched junction bases numbered 0, after V lost 4 bases and J lost 2 bases. This CDR3 has 14 amino acids. The germline V gene encodes CDR1 PRHDT and CDR2 FYEKMQ (reference sequence). CDR3 loop: CASSSSGTKNIQYF. CDR3 bases: TGTGCCAGCAGCTCTAGCGGGACCAAAAACATTCAGTACTTC.

The J gene is TRBJ2-1, the V gene TRBV6-1; D remains ambiguous. Germline loops: CDR1 MNHNS, CDR2 SASEGT. With 2 bases removed from V and 0 bases from J, the gap between germline ends came to 8 bases. The CDR3 length is 15 residues. CDR3 sequence (DNA): TGTGCCAGCAGTGAAAAACAGAGCTCCTACAATGAGCAGTTCTTC. This codes for CASSEKQSSYNEQFF.

This clonotype was seen a few times. This chain links TRBV11-2 with TRBJ1-5; TRBD1 matches at 7 bases. The trim removed 4 bases at V and 4 bases at J, leaving 4 bases unmatched. This CDR3 has 14 residues. Germline assignment: CDR1 SGHAT and CDR2 FQNNGV. The CDR3 bases are TGTGCCAGCAGCTCACAGGGGAGGAATCAGCCCCAGCATTTT. The encoded protein is CASSSQGRNQPQHF.

V usage is TRBV28 and J usage is TRBJ1-2, with a possible D match to TRBD1 (5 bases). V was clipped by 3 bases and J by 0 bases, with 11 bases between them. The germline gives CDR1 MDHEN, CDR2 SYDVKM. CDR3 size: 15 residues. The CDR3 DNA sequence: TGTGCCAGCAGTTTGGGACGGGGTCCTAACTATGGCTACACCTTC. This gives the protein CASSLGRGPNYGYTF.

As DNA, the CDR3 is TGCGCCAGCAGCTTGGACGGACGCCGGGGAAACACCATATATTTT. Translating it yields CASSLDGRRGNTIYF. The chain has TRBV5-1 and TRBJ1-3; D ambiguous. V lost 0 bases and J 4 bases, leaving 11 bases between the germline ends. This CDR3 is built from 15 residues. Germline V gene lookup returns CDR1 SGHRS and CDR2 YFSETQ.

The chain recombines TRBV9 with TRBJ2-3; 10 nucleotides line up with TRBD2. Trimming removed 0 bases from V and 3 bases from J; junction bases left unmatched: 10. The CDR3 loop spans 18 amino acids. CDR1 is SGDLS and CDR2 is YYNGEE in the germline V gene. The CDR3 reads CASSVGSSGSIRTDTQYF. In nucleotides, the CDR3 is TGTGCCAGCAGCGTAGGTTCTAGCGGGAGCATCAGGACAGATACGCAGTATTTT.

J is TRBJ2-3 and V is TRBV7-9, with TRBD1 matching over 11 bases. J lost 0 bases, V lost 3 bases, and 2 bases had no gene match. This CDR3 contains 16 residues. Germline values: CDR1 SEHNR, CDR2 FQNEAQ (reference sequence). The CDR3 loop reads CASSFGQGASTDTQYF. CDR3 coding DNA: TGTGCCAGCAGCTTCGGACAGGGGGCTAGCACAGATACGCAGTATTTT. Combining the CDR3 with reference TRBV7-9 and TRBJ2-3 gives the whole variable domain DTGVSQNPRHKITKRGQNVTFRCDPISEHNRLYWYRQTLGQGPEFLTYFQNEAQLEKSRLLSDRFSAERPKGSFSTLEIQRTEQGDSAMYLCASSFGQGASTDTQYFGPGTRLTVL.

The chain is built from TRBV27 and TRBJ1-5, with D possibly TRBD1 on 6 matching bases. The CDR3 consists of 14 residues. The V end lost 0 bases, the J end lost 7 bases, and 10 bases lay between the germline ends. From germline, CDR1 is MNHEY and CDR2 SMNVEV (reference sequence). The CDR3 coding sequence is TGTGCCAGCAGTTTATCGGACAGTAGCCAGCCCCAGCATTTT. It codes for CASSLSDSSQPQHF.

This rearrangement joins TRBV7-9 to TRBJ2-2; D not resolved. The CDR3 totals 14 residues. Germline V gene data show CDR1 as SEHNR and CDR2 as FQNEAQ (reference sequence). Trimming stripped 3 bases from V and 8 bases from J, with 13 bases between. CDR3 amino acids: CASSFPGLSGELFF. DNA for the CDR3: TGTGCCAGCAGCTTCCCCGGGTTGTCGGGGGAGCTGTTTTTT.

A few counts support this clonotype. The chain carries TRBV30 and TRBJ2-2; D is perhaps TRBD2 (5 bases). Trimming shortened V by 4 bases and J by 3 bases, and 15 bases separated the two germline ends. The CDR3 loop spans 15 amino acids. Germline V gene sequence: CDR1 GTSNPN, CDR2 SVGIG (reference sequence). CDR3 loop: CAWTFPRGYTGELFF. The CDR3 DNA reads as TGTGCCTGGACCTTTCCCCGGGGTTACACCGGGGAGCTGTTTTTT.